Shown below are 24 T cell receptor beta chains from a single sample sequenced in a study of blood T cell repertoires in COVID-19. Libraries were prepared by immunoSEQ multiplex PCR; TCRdb keeps only in-frame clonotypes and omits some of them. The data hold a few hundred thousand clones, with roughly 86% observed a single time. Sequencing input: PBMCs or T cells enriched from blood (not recorded which). These receptors were taken from a woman in her 50s who had been exposed to COVID-19.

This chain joins TRBV5-1 and TRBJ1-4; the match to TRBD1 covers 7 bases. Germline values: CDR1 SGHRS, CDR2 YFSETQ. J gave up 3 bases and V 0 bases, and 5 bases lay outside the gene matches. The CDR3 has 16 amino acids. This chain's CDR3 is CASSLAPQGANEKLFF. The CDR3 DNA reads TGCGCCAGCAGCTTGGCCCCCCAGGGGGCTAATGAAAAACTGTTTTTT.

Only one count was recorded for this clone. The V call is TRBV5-1, the J call TRBJ2-6; a possible D gene is TRBD1 (6 bases). The CDR3 spans 16 residues. The V end lost 1 base, the J end lost 6 bases, and 14 bases lay between the germline ends. Germline CDR1 reads SGHRS; CDR2 reads YFSETQ. The CDR3 DNA reads TGCGCCAGCAGCTTGAGGGGATCAGGGGAGGCCAACGTCCTGACTTTC. Its translation is CASSLRGSGEANVLTF.

This rearrangement joins TRBV11-1 to TRBJ1-1; D unresolved. In germline, CDR1 is SGHAT, CDR2 FQDESV (reference sequence). CDR3 length: 15 residues. V lost 1 base and J 3 bases, leaving 12 bases between the germline ends. The CDR3 spells CASSLGSGLDTEAFF. Here the CDR3 DNA reads TGTGCCAGCAGCTTAGGATCAGGCTTGGACACTGAAGCTTTCTTT.

There are a few counts of this clone. V is TRBV4-1 and J is TRBJ2-2; TRBD1 is a possible D gene (6 bases). This CDR3 is 16 amino acids long. Trimming left V 4 bases short and J 5 bases short, with 17 bases between. The germline V gene has CDR1 MGHRA and CDR2 YSYEKL. The CDR3 reads CASSLANYGQTGELFF. The CDR3 nucleotides read TGCGCCAGCAGCCTGGCAAACTACGGACAGACCGGGGAGCTGTTTTTT.

V and J are TRBV2 and TRBJ1-2; no firm D call. The CDR3 contains 13 residues. The germline V gene has CDR1 SNHLY and CDR2 FYNNEI. The V gene lost 3 bases and the J gene lost 4 bases, with 9 bases spanning the gap. CDR3 DNA sequence: TGTGCCAGCAGTGAGGAGGGTGGCTATGGCTACACCTTC. Its protein product is CASSEEGGYGYTF.

The chain is built from TRBV7-2 and TRBJ1-5; 7 positions agree with TRBD1. This CDR3 is built from 15 residues. Per the germline V gene, CDR1 is SGHTA and CDR2 is FQGNSA. The ends lost 5 bases at V and 0 bases at J; junction bases unmatched: 4. CDR3 amino acids: CASSLRQGSNQPQHF. The CDR3 DNA follows: TGTGCCAGCAGCCTCCGACAGGGTAGCAATCAGCCCCAGCATTTT.

The chain has TRBV6-2 or TRBV6-3 and TRBJ2-7, with TRBD2 as a possible D gene (8 bases). Trimming stripped 4 bases from V and 0 bases from J, with 16 bases between. The CDR3 consists of 16 residues. The germline V gene has CDR1 MNHEY and CDR2 SVGEGT. CDR3 protein: CASSLAGQRSSYEQYF. In DNA, the CDR3 is TGTGCCAGCAGTTTAGCGGGACAGAGGAGCTCCTACGAGCAGTACTTC.

The rearrangement links TRBV10-2 to TRBJ2-2; D is unclear. Per the germline V gene, CDR1 is WSHSY and CDR2 is SAAADI. V shed 4 bases and J shed 4 bases, with 10 bases lying between them. CDR3 length: 14 amino acids. In DNA form, the CDR3 reads TGCGCCAGCAGTGTTTTGCGTTCCACCGGGGAGCTGTTTTTT. It yields the protein CASSVLRSTGELFF.

V is TRBV5-1 and J is TRBJ1-3; perhaps TRBD1 as D (6 bases). This CDR3 has 14 amino acids. CDR1 and CDR2 (germline): SGHRS, YFSETQ. V was pared by 5 bases and J by 4 bases, with 13 bases between. In nucleotides, the CDR3 is TGCGCCAGCAGGCCCGGGACAACCGGAAACACCATATATTTT. Translating gives CASRPGTTGNTIYF.

The chain uses TRBV2 and TRBJ1-2, with D unresolved. The V gene lost 7 bases and the J gene lost 4 bases, with 19 bases spanning the gap. Germline V CDR1 and CDR2: SNHLY, FYNNEI. This CDR3 contains 15 residues. The CDR3 loop is CASKVGPDPSYGYTF. DNA for the CDR3: TGTGCCAGCAAAGTTGGGCCTGACCCCTCCTATGGCTACACCTTC.

V is TRBV5-6 and J is TRBJ2-1; 8 bases fit TRBD1. V was clipped by 4 bases and J by 2 bases; unmatched bases: 5. The CDR3 has 15 residues. Germline V gene sequence: CDR1 SGHDT, CDR2 YYEEEE. The CDR3 spells CASSEPGQAYNEQFF. CDR3 bases: TGTGCCAGCAGCGAGCCGGGACAGGCCTACAATGAGCAGTTCTTC.

The rearrangement uses TRBV5-4 and TRBJ2-1, with TRBD2 identical over 11 bases. The junction had 19 bases not matched to a gene; V was cut back by 4 bases and J by 4 bases. The CDR3 is 20 amino acids. CDR1 is SGHNT and CDR2 is YYREEE in the germline V gene (reference sequence). The CDR3 bases are TGTGCCAGCAGCCCCTCAACTAGCGGGGGAATCCGCCGCAGTTACAATGAGCAGTTCTTC. This codes for CASSPSTSGGIRRSYNEQFF. Supplemented by reference TRBV5-4 and TRBJ2-1, the full variable domain reads ETGVTQSPTHLIKTRGQQVTLRCSSQSGHNTVSWYQQALGQGPQFIFQYYREEENGRGNFPPRFSGLQFPNYSSELNVNALELDDSALYLCASSPSTSGGIRRSYNEQFFGPGTRLTVL.

The V gene is TRBV7-9, the J gene TRBJ1-2; TRBD1 agrees at 9 bases. The CDR3 loop spans 17 amino acids. Germline loops: CDR1 SEHNR, CDR2 FQNEAQ (reference sequence). V shed 5 bases, J shed 0 bases, and the junction held 10 bases outside the gene matches. CDR3 nucleotides: TGTGCCAGCAGCGGGGACAGGGTTATGTATACTAACTATGGCTACACCTTC. Translating gives CASSGDRVMYTNYGYTF.

The CDR3 region has the DNA TGTGCCAGCAGCTCAACTAGACCGGATACGCAGTATTTT. As protein: CASSSTRPDTQYF. V usage is TRBV7-2 and J usage is TRBJ2-3; tentatively, D is TRBD2 (5 bases). Trimming pared 4 bases from V and 6 bases from J, leaving 11 bases between. Germline loops: CDR1 SGHTA, CDR2 FQGNSA. The CDR3 extends over 13 amino acids.

The chain recombines TRBV12-3 or TRBV12-4 with TRBJ2-1; 7 positions agree with TRBD1. The CDR3 has 12 amino acids. Written as DNA, the CDR3 is TGTGCTTCGGGGACAGTCTACAATGAGCAGTTCTTC. Translating it yields CASGTVYNEQFF.

This chain joins TRBV7-2 and TRBJ2-7; D gene unclear. Between the trimmed V and J ends, which lost 1 base and 10 bases, there was a span of 11 bases. The CDR3 is 12 residues long. Germline values: CDR1 SGHTA, CDR2 FQGNSA. The CDR3 protein is CASSLELGRQYF. CDR3 coding DNA: TGTGCCAGCAGCTTAGAATTGGGCCGACAGTACTTC. The entire variable domain, with the rest obtained from reference TRBV7-2 and TRBJ2-7, is as follows: GAGVSQSPSNKVTEKGKDVELRCDPISGHTALYWYRQSLGQGLEFLIYFQGNSAPDKSGLPSDRFSAERTGGSVSTLTIQRTQQEDSAVYLCASSLELGRQYFGPGTRLTVT.

The J gene is TRBJ2-3, the V gene TRBV6-5; 7 bases line up with TRBD2. V shed 6 bases, J shed 9 bases, and the junction held 6 bases outside the gene matches. This CDR3 has 12 amino acids. From germline, CDR1 is MNHEY and CDR2 SVGAGI. The CDR3 is CASRSGAETQYF. CDR3 coding DNA: TGTGCCAGCAGAAGCGGGGCGGAGACGCAGTATTTT.

The rearrangement links TRBV6-5 to TRBJ2-7; TRBD1 agrees at 7 bases. The CDR3 is 14 amino acids. In germline, CDR1 is MNHEY, CDR2 SVGAGI. J was trimmed by 1 base and V by 9 bases; bases with no gene match: 9. CDR3 sequence reads: CASRTQGPSYEQYF. DNA of the CDR3: TGTGCCAGTAGAACACAGGGGCCTTCCTACGAGCAGTACTTC.

The chain carries TRBV9 and TRBJ1-2, with unresolved D. With 0 bases removed from V and 4 bases from J, the gap between germline ends came to 4 bases. CDR1 and CDR2 (germline): SGDLS, YYNGEE. This CDR3 is built from 12 residues. Written as DNA, the CDR3 is TGTGCCAGCAGCGTAGATAGCTATGGCTACACCTTC. Its protein is CASSVDSYGYTF.

This clone occurred once. The rearrangement links TRBV5-1 to TRBJ2-1, with TRBD1 matching 7 bases. The CDR3 contains 15 residues. V was clipped by 0 bases and J by 4 bases; unmatched bases: 4. CDR1 and CDR2 (germline): SGHRS, YFSETQ. The CDR3: CASSLVGQIYNEQFF. CDR3 nucleotide sequence: TGCGCCAGCAGCTTGGTGGGACAGATATACAATGAGCAGTTCTTC.

The chain links TRBV11-3 to TRBJ2-2; D might be TRBD2 (5 bases). This CDR3 is built from 13 residues. Germline-derived CDR1 and CDR2 are SGHNT and YENEEA. The V and J ends lost 0 bases and 6 bases respectively, with 5 bases between them. CDR3 sequence: CASSLDGAGELFF. As DNA, the CDR3 is TGTGCCAGCAGCTTAGACGGGGCCGGGGAGCTGTTTTTT. Drawing the rest from reference TRBV11-3 and TRBJ2-2, the complete variable domain is EAGVVQSPRYKIIEKKQPVAFWCNPISGHNTLYWYLQNLGQGPELLIRYENEEAVDDSQLPKDRFSAERLKGVDSTLKIQPAELGDSAVYLCASSLDGAGELFFGEGSRLTVL.

This clone was picked up a small number of times. The chain uses TRBV5-4 and TRBJ2-7; 8 bases line up with TRBD2. Germline V gene lookup returns CDR1 SGHNT and CDR2 YYREEE (reference sequence). This CDR3 is 15 amino acids long. V dropped 0 bases and J dropped 2; count of bases not matched to a gene: 4. The CDR3 loop reads CASSLDTGGPYEQYF. The CDR3 DNA reads as TGTGCCAGCAGCTTGGATACGGGGGGGCCCTACGAGCAGTACTTC.

The chain couples TRBV30 to TRBJ1-6; D is ambiguous. This CDR3 comprises 14 residues. Trimming removed 2 bases from V and 10 bases from J, with 15 bases in between. Germline-derived CDR1 and CDR2 are GTSNPN and SVGIG (reference sequence). The CDR3 is CAWSFNYGKSPLHF. For the CDR3, the DNA is TGTGCCTGGAGTTTTAACTACGGGAAGTCACCCCTCCACTTT.

V usage is TRBV7-9 and J usage is TRBJ2-7, with a weak D call TRBD1 (7 bases). The CDR3 runs to 13 residues. Germline V gene sequence: CDR1 SEHNR, CDR2 FQNEAQ (reference sequence). V dropped 1 base and J dropped 6 bases, with 10 bases sitting between them. CDR3 residues: CASSLGRDSEQYF. The CDR3 DNA reads as TGTGCCAGCAGCTTAGGGAGGGACAGCGAGCAGTACTTC.